This T cell receptor beta chain stems from a study of T cells in Graves' hyperthyroidism and ophthalmopathy. RNA transcripts served as the template for amplifying TCR beta CDR3 regions. In the first-round RT-PCR of the TCR CDR3, the HTBI primer set was used. MiXCR, applied by TCRdb to the multiplex PCR reads, yields one record per CDR3 protein. The table shows more than 150,000 distinct CDR3 sequences, with over 15% occurring only once. The V gene's germline CDR1 is SNHLY and CDR2 FYNNEI. The ends were cut back, 2 bases at V and 2 bases at J, with 13 bases in the middle. This CDR3 is built from 15 residues. This clonotype was detected ten times or more.

This chain uses TRBV2 with TRBJ2-7, with a weak D call TRBD2 (7 bases). Specimen: blood. The source is a woman in her 50s with Graves' hyperthyroidism. CDR3 in DNA: TGTGCCAGCAGTGAAAGGGGGGGCCTGACCTACGAGCAGTACTTC. It is translated as CASSERGGLTYEQYF.